Each of the 18 T cell receptor beta chains below was sequenced from the same sample in a study of somatic mutations in cytotoxic T cells in rheumatoid arthritis. Method: immunoSEQ multiplex PCR; TCRdb's copy keeps in-frame clones and lacks some. Of more than 20,000 clones listed, roughly 86% are singletons. Sequenced sample: CD8+ T cells sorted from blood. These receptors were collected from a woman aged 50 to 60 in good health.

The chain carries TRBV6-5 and TRBJ2-2; D gene unclear. The CDR3 covers 16 residues. V was trimmed by 2 bases and J by 5 bases, leaving 15 bases between them. Germline V gives CDR1 MNHEY, CDR2 SVGAGI. The CDR3 region has the DNA TGTGCCAGCAGTTACGAACCAGGCTCGGTTACCGGGGAGCTGTTTTTT. The encoded protein is CASSYEPGSVTGELFF.

CDR3 loop: CASNLQENTEAFF. In nucleotides, the CDR3 is TGTGCCAGCAATCTACAGGAGAACACTGAAGCTTTCTTT. This chain connects TRBV6-1 to TRBJ1-1; a possible D gene is TRBD1 (5 bases). The V end was cut by 7 bases, the J end by 1 base, with 10 bases between. Germline values: CDR1 MNHNS, CDR2 SASEGT. The CDR3 is made up of 13 amino acids.

The rearrangement links TRBV11-2 to TRBJ2-5; 9 bases line up with TRBD2. CDR1 is SGHAT, CDR2 FQNNGV, per germline. Germline trimming cut 8 bases from V and 3 bases from J; bases unmatched to any gene: 4. The CDR3 totals 13 residues. CDR3 nucleotide sequence: TGTGCCAGCGGCGGGACTAGCAAAGAGACCCAGTACTTC. Amino acid sequence: CASGGTSKETQYF.

The rearrangement joins TRBV9 to TRBJ2-5; 12 bases map to TRBD2. Germline V lookup: CDR1 SGDLS, CDR2 YYNGEE. J lost 4 bases, V lost 4 bases, and 8 bases had no gene match. CDR3 length: 16 residues. This CDR3 reads CASSTRTSGAPETQYF. CDR3 sequence (DNA): TGTGCCAGCAGCACCCGGACTAGCGGGGCTCCAGAGACCCAGTACTTC.

This chain joins TRBV27 and TRBJ1-5; a possible D gene is TRBD1 (5 bases). The V end was cut by 5 bases, the J end by 6 bases, with 11 bases between. Germline CDR1 reads MNHEY; CDR2 reads SMNVEV (reference sequence). This CDR3 has 13 amino acids. The CDR3 DNA reads as TGTGCCAGCAGTACCGGGACCGGTCAGCCCCAGCATTTT. Protein sequence: CASSTGTGQPQHF.

The chain joins TRBV4-1 to TRBJ1-2; D perhaps matches TRBD1 (5 bases). This CDR3 is built from 14 residues. CDR1 MGHRA and CDR2 YSYEKL come from the germline V gene. Trimming took off 0 bases at V and 10 bases at J, with 15 bases between the two ends. The CDR3 region is CASSQDKGPGDYTF. The DNA of the CDR3 is TGCGCCAGCAGCCAAGATAAGGGACCCGGCGACTACACCTTC.

The V gene is TRBV9, the J gene TRBJ2-6; 7 nucleotides align to TRBD1. Trimming at V came to 1 base and at J to 0 bases, leaving 7 bases not matched to a gene. Germline CDR1 SGDLS, CDR2 YYNGEE. The CDR3 is 18 amino acids. The CDR3 DNA reads as TGTGCCAGCAGCGTACTGGGGACAGCCGTCTCTGGGGCCAACGTCCTGACTTTC. Translated, it gives CASSVLGTAVSGANVLTF. Together with reference TRBV9 and TRBJ2-6, the CDR3 gives the full variable domain: DSGVTQTPKHLITATGQRVTLRCSPRSGDLSVYWYQQSLDQGLQFLIQYYNGEERAKGNILERFSAQQFPDLHSELNLSSLELGDSALYFCASSVLGTAVSGANVLTFGAGSRLTVL.

The V gene is TRBV7-6, the J gene TRBJ2-1, with 11 bases that match TRBD2. V gave up 5 bases and J gave up 1 base; unmatched junction bases: 7. CDR1 is SGHVS, CDR2 FNYEAQ, per germline. The CDR3 is made up of 17 amino acids. CDR3 in amino acids: CASSRLIAGGSYNEQFF. DNA for the CDR3: TGTGCCAGCAGCCGTCTGATAGCGGGGGGGTCCTACAATGAGCAGTTCTTC. The full variable domain, with the rest looked up from reference TRBV7-6 and TRBJ2-1, is GAGVSQSPRYKVTKRGQDVALRCDPISGHVSLYWYRQALGQGPEFLTYFNYEAQQDKSGLPNDRFSAERPEGSISTLTIQRTEQRDSAMYRCASSRLIAGGSYNEQFFGPGTRLTVL.

This sequence joins TRBV19 and TRBJ2-7; TRBD1 is a possible D gene (5 bases). Germline-derived CDR1 and CDR2 are LNHDA and SQIVND (reference sequence). The CDR3 runs 15 residues. Trimming cost V 2 bases and J 2 bases, with 13 bases left between them. CDR3 residues: CASSIPLAGTYEQYF. The CDR3, as DNA: TGTGCCAGTAGTATACCACTGGCAGGGACCTACGAGCAGTACTTC.

The J gene is TRBJ1-6, the V gene TRBV4-1; 8 positions match TRBD1. Losses at the gene ends were 4 bases for V and 7 bases for J; bases not matched to a gene: 3. The CDR3 runs to 14 residues. The germline V gene has CDR1 MGHRA and CDR2 YSYEKL. The CDR3 DNA follows: TGCGCCAGCAGCCTGGACAGGGCGAATTCACCCCTCCACTTT. This sequence encodes CASSLDRANSPLHF.

There are a few counts of this clone. The chain joins TRBV7-6 to TRBJ1-1; D is ambiguous. In germline, CDR1 is SGHVS, CDR2 FNYEAQ. This CDR3 is 13 amino acids long. The V end lost 0 bases, the J end lost 3 bases, and 5 bases lay between the germline ends. CDR3: CASSLAPHTEAFF. CDR3 coding DNA: TGTGCCAGCAGCTTAGCTCCCCACACTGAAGCTTTCTTT.

This clone has just a few counts. The chain has TRBV19 and TRBJ2-1; 10 bases agree with TRBD2. Trimming cost V 5 bases and J 4 bases; bases outside gene matches: 2. The CDR3 length is 14 residues. The germline V gene encodes CDR1 LNHDA and CDR2 SQIVND (reference sequence). In nucleotides, the CDR3 is TGTGCCAGTAGTCTAGCGGGGGTATACAATGAGCAGTTCTTC. Residues: CASSLAGVYNEQFF.

The V call is TRBV9, the J call TRBJ1-5; TRBD1 aligns across 9 bases. With 7 bases clipped from V and 2 bases from J, the junction kept 4 bases outside the gene matches. Germline CDR1 reads SGDLS; CDR2 reads YYNGEE. The CDR3 runs 14 residues. Written as DNA, the CDR3 is TGTGCCAGCGGACAGGGGAATGGCAATCAGCCCCAGCATTTT. Translated: CASGQGNGNQPQHF. Full variable domain (rest looked up from reference TRBV9 and TRBJ1-5): DSGVTQTPKHLITATGQRVTLRCSPRSGDLSVYWYQQSLDQGLQFLIQYYNGEERAKGNILERFSAQQFPDLHSELNLSSLELGDSALYFCASGQGNGNQPQHFGDGTRLSIL.

The chain couples TRBV13 to TRBJ2-7; 10 nucleotides align to TRBD1. Trimming cost V 4 bases and J 4 bases; bases outside gene matches: 7. The CDR3 has 15 residues. Germline V CDR1 and CDR2: PRHDT, FYEKMQ (reference sequence). CDR3: CASSYRDRGRYEQYF. CDR3 nucleotides: TGTGCCAGCAGCTACCGGGACAGGGGAAGATACGAGCAGTACTTC. The whole variable domain, filled in from reference TRBV13 and TRBJ2-7, reads AAGVIQSPRHLIKEKRETATLKCYPIPRHDTVYWYQQGPGQDPQFLISFYEKMQSDKGSIPDRFSAQQFSDYHSELNMSSLELGDSALYFCASSYRDRGRYEQYFGPGTRLTVT.

This clone was counted a single time. V is TRBV5-4 and J is TRBJ1-2; perhaps TRBD1 as D (5 bases). The V gene's germline CDR1 is SGHNT and CDR2 YYREEE (reference sequence). V lost 4 bases and J lost 4, with 17 bases in between. The CDR3 runs to 15 residues. CDR3: CASSTSSRQRYGYTF. CDR3 sequence (DNA): TGTGCCAGCAGCACTTCTTCTCGACAGCGCTATGGCTACACCTTC.

This clone is a singleton in its sample. CDR3 bases: TGTGCCAGCAGCTTGTCGGGACTCTTAGAGACCCAGTACTTC. This encodes CASSLSGLLETQYF. The chain uses TRBV7-9 and TRBJ2-5, with a tentative D call TRBD2 (6 bases). The CDR3 consists of 14 residues. The germline CDR1 and CDR2 sequences are SEHNR and FQNEAQ (reference sequence). The V and J ends lost 3 bases and 4 bases respectively, with 12 bases between them.

V gene TRBV7-2 combines with J gene TRBJ1-4, with TRBD1 identical over 8 bases. The CDR3 runs to 14 residues. The junction had 12 bases not matched to a gene; V was cut back by 5 bases and J by 13 bases. Germline loops: CDR1 SGHTA, CDR2 FQGNSA. The CDR3 is CASSPFQDRGGLFF. The CDR3 bases are TGTGCCAGCAGCCCATTTCAAGACAGGGGCGGACTGTTTTTT.

V usage is TRBV6-5 and J usage is TRBJ2-6; no firm D call. CDR3 length: 12 residues. Trimming took 7 bases from V and 2 from J, leaving 3 bases between them. Germline-derived CDR1 and CDR2 are MNHEY and SVGAGI. CDR3 protein: CASTTGANVLTF. The CDR3 region has the DNA TGTGCCAGCACTACTGGGGCCAACGTCCTGACTTTC.